This T cell receptor (beta chain) is drawn from a study of identical twins. One entry per CDR3 protein results from TCRdb running MiXCR on the 5' RACE reads. The sample records roughly 480,000 distinct CDR3 sequences, 20% to 25% being singletons. Notes on this clonotype: The target antigen is unknown.

This CDR3 has 14 amino acids. Between the trimmed V and J ends, which lost 6 bases and 6 bases, there was a span of 15 bases. Per the germline V gene, CDR1 is SGHRS and CDR2 is YFSETQ. Study-level results: There were fewer insertions in abundant cord blood beta clonotypes, but memory repertoires showed no such pattern. Twin-shared out-of-frame alpha sequences showed excess low generation probability.

The same data also contributed to another study, on T cells expressing NK-cell markers.

The sequencing sample was made of CD4+ T cells sorted from blood. J is TRBJ2-2 and V is TRBV5-1; no definite D call. This TCR came from a woman younger than 30 in good health. CDR3 bases: TGCGCCAGCAACGCGAGGAGTACCCCCGGGGAGCTGTTTTTT. Its protein product is CASNARSTPGELFF.